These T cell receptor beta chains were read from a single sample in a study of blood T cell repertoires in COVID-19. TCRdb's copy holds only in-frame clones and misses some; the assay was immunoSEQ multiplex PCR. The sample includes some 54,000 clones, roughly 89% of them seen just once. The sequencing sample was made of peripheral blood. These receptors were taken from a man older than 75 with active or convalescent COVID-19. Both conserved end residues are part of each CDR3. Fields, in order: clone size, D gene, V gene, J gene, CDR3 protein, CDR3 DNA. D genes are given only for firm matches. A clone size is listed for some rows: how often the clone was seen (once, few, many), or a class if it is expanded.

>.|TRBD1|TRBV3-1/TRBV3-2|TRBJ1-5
CASSQAPGQGNSNQPQHF
TGTGCCAGCAGCCAAGCTCCGGGACAGGGCAATAGCAATCAGCCCCAGCATTTT
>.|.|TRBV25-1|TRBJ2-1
CASSRGGGSYNEQFF
TGTGCCAGCAGTCGTGGGGGAGGCTCCTACAATGAGCAGTTCTTC
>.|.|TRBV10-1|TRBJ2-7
CASSESIGYYEQYF
TGCGCCAGCAGTGAGTCGATCGGGTACTACGAGCAGTACTTC
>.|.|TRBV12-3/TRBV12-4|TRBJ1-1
CASRNYFGAFF
TGTGCCAGCAGAAATTACTTCGGAGCTTTCTTT
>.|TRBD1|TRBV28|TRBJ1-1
CASSPTGGWRTEAFF
TGTGCCAGCAGTCCCACAGGGGGCTGGAGGACTGAAGCTTTCTTT
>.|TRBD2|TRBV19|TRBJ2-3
CASSVAGVGTDTQYF
TGTGCCAGTAGTGTAGCGGGAGTAGGCACAGATACGCAGTATTTT
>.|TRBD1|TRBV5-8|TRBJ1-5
CASSPGQGYQPQHF
TGTGCCAGCAGCCCCGGACAGGGTTATCAGCCCCAGCATTTT
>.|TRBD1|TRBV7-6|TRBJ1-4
CASSFLNRGREKLFF
TGTGCCAGCAGCTTCCTTAACAGGGGACGAGAAAAACTGTTTTTT
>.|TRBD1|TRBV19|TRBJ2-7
CASKGGQVLSYEQYF
TGTGCCAGTAAGGGGGGACAGGTGCTTTCCTACGAGCAGTACTTC
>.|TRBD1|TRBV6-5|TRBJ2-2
CASRSSPGTAGELFF
TGTGCCAGCAGGTCATCCCCCGGGACAGCCGGGGAGCTGTTTTTT
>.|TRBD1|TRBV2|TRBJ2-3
CASSAGTGTDTQYF
TGTGCCAGCAGTGCTGGGACAGGGACAGATACGCAGTATTTT
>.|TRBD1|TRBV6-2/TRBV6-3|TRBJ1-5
CASSPRTGVRRPQHF
TGTGCCAGCAGCCCCCGGACAGGGGTTCGAAGGCCCCAGCATTTT
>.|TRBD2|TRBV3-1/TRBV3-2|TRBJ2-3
CASSPDTSGSADTQYF
TGTGCCAGCAGCCCAGACACTAGCGGGAGTGCAGATACGCAGTATTTT
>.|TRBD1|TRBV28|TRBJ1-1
CASRGQGTLMNTEAFF
TGTGCCAGCCGTGGACAGGGGACACTCATGAACACTGAAGCTTTCTTT
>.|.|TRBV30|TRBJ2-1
CAWTGARSYNEQFF
TGTGCCTGGACAGGGGCACGTTCCTACAATGAGCAGTTCTTC
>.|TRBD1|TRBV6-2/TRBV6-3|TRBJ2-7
CASSYDRAPYEQYF
TGTGCCAGCAGTTACGACAGGGCCCCCTACGAGCAGTACTTC
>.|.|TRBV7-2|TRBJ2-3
CASSARTTGDTQYF
TGTGCCAGCAGCGCCAGGACTACCGGAGATACGCAGTATTTT
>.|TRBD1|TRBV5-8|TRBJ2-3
CASSLATTGGAEDTQYF
TGTGCCAGCAGCTTAGCGACTACAGGGGGCGCGGAGGATACGCAGTATTTT
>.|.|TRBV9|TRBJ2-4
CASSVEPWERAKNIQYF
TGTGCCAGCAGCGTAGAGCCGTGGGAGAGAGCCAAAAACATTCAGTACTTC
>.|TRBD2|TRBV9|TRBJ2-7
CASSVGEGDSPSEQYF
TGTGCCAGCAGCGTAGGGGAGGGAGACTCTCCGAGCGAGCAGTACTTC
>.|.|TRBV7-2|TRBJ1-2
CASSIWSGDHYGYTF
TGTGCCAGCAGCATATGGAGCGGGGATCACTATGGCTACACCTTC
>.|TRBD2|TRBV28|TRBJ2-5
CASSSTRRGGKETQYF
TGTGCCAGCAGTTCGACCCGACGGGGGGGAAAAGAGACCCAGTACTTC
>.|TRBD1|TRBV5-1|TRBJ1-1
CASSLGDRGGTEAFF
TGCGCCAGCAGCTTGGGGGACAGGGGAGGGACTGAAGCTTTCTTT
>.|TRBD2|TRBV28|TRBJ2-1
CATLTSAGYNEQFF
TGTGCCACCCTAACTAGCGCCGGATACAATGAGCAGTTCTTC
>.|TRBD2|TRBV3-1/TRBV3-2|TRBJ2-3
CASSRLAGGGGTDTQYF
TGTGCCAGCAGCCGACTAGCGGGAGGGGGGGGCACAGATACGCAGTATTTT
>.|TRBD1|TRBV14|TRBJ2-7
CASSQRGTGGFHEQYF
TGTGCCAGCAGCCAACGCGGGACAGGGGGTTTCCACGAGCAGTACTTC
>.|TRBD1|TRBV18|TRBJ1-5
CASSYQGGVGSNQPQHF
TGTGCCAGCTCTTATCAGGGGGGCGTCGGTAGCAATCAGCCCCAGCATTTT
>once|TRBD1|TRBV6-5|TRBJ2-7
CASSYTGAPDWDEQYF
TGTGCCAGCAGTTACACAGGGGCCCCCGATTGGGACGAGCAGTACTTC
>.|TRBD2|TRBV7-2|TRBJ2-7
CASSFIRTSGSPPYEQYF
TGTGCCAGCAGCTTTATCCGGACTAGCGGGAGTCCTCCATACGAGCAGTACTTC
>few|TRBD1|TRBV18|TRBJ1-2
CASSPWTGYIGYTF
TGTGCCAGCTCACCGTGGACAGGGTACATCGGCTACACCTTC
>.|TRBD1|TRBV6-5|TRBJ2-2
CATSRDRVAGELFF
TGTGCCACCTCCCGGGACAGGGTGGCCGGGGAGCTGTTTTTT